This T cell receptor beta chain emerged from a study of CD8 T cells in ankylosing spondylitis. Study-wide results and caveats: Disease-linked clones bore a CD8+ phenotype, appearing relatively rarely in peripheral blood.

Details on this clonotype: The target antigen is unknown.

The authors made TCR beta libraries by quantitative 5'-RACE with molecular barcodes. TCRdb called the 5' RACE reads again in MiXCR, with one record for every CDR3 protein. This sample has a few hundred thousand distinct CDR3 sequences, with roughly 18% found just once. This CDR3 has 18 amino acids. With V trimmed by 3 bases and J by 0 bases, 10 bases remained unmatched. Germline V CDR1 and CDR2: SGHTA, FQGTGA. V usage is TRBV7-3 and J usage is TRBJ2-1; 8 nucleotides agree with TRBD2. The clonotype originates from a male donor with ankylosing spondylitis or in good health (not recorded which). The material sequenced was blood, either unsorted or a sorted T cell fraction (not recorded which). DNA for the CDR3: TGTGCCAGCAGCTTCAAGACTAGCGCAGTATCCTCCTACAATGAGCAGTTCTTC. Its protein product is CASSFKTSAVSSYNEQFF.